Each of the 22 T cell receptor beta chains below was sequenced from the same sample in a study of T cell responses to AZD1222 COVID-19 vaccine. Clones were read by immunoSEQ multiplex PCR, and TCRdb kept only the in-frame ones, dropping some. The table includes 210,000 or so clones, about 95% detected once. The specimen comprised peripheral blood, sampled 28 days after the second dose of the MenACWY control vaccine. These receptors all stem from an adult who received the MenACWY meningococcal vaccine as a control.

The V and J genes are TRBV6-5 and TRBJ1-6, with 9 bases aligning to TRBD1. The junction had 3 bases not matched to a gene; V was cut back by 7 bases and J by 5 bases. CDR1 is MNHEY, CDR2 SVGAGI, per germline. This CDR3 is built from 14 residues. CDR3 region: CASKTGGHNSPLHF. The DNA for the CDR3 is TGTGCCAGCAAGACAGGGGGACATAATTCACCCCTCCACTTT.

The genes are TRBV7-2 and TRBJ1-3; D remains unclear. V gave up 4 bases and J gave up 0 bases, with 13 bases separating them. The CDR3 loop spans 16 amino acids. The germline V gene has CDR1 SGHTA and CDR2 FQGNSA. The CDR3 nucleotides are TGTGCCAGCAGCTCGAACACGATCTCCTCTGGAAACACCATATATTTT. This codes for CASSSNTISSGNTIYF.

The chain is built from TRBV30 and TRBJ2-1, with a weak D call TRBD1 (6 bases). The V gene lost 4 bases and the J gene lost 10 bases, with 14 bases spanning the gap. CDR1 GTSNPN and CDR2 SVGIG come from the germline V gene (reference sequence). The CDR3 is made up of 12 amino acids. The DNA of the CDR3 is TGTGCCTGGATAGTGGGGGCAAGAGAGCAGTTCTTC. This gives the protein CAWIVGAREQFF.

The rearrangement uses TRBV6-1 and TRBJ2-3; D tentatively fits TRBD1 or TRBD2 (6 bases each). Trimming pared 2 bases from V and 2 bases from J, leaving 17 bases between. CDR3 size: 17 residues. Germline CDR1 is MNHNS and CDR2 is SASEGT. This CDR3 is CASSESKQGGNTDTQYF. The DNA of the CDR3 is TGTGCCAGCAGTGAAAGCAAACAGGGAGGCAACACAGATACGCAGTATTTT.

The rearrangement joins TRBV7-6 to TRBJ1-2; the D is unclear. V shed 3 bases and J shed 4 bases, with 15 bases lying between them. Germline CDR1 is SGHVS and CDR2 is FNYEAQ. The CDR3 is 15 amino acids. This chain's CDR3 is CASSLSLGSRYGYTF. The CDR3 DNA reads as TGTGCCAGCAGCTTGTCCCTGGGCAGCCGCTATGGCTACACCTTC. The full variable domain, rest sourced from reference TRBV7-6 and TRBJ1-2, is GAGVSQSPRYKVTKRGQDVALRCDPISGHVSLYWYRQALGQGPEFLTYFNYEAQQDKSGLPNDRFSAERPEGSISTLTIQRTEQRDSAMYRCASSLSLGSRYGYTFGSGTRLTVV.

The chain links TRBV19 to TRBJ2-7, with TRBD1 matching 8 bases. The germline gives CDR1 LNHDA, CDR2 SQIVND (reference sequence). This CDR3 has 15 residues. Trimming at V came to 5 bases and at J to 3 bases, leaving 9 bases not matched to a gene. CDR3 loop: CASSVEQGGDYEQYF. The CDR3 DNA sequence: TGTGCCAGTAGTGTGGAACAGGGGGGCGACTACGAGCAGTACTTC.

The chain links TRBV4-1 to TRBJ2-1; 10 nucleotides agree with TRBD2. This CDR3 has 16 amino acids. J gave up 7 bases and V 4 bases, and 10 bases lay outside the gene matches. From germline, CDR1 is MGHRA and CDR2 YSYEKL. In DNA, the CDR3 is TGCGCCAGCAGCCCCCTAGCGGGAGCACCGGGGAATGAGCAGTTCTTC. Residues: CASSPLAGAPGNEQFF.

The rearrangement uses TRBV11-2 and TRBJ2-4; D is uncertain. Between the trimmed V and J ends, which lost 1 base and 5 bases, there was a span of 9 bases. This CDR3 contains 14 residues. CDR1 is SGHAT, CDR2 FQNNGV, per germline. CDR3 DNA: TGTGCCAGCAGCTTAGGTGCTTTTGAAAACATTCAGTACTTC. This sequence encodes CASSLGAFENIQYF.

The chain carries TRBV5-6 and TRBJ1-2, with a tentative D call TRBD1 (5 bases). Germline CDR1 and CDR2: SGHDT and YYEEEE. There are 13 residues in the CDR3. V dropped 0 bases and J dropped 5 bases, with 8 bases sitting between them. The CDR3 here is CASSLGQPYGYTF. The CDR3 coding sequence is TGTGCCAGCAGCTTGGGACAGCCTTATGGCTACACCTTC. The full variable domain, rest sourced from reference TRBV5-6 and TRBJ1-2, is DAGVTQSPTHLIKTRGQQVTLRCSPKSGHDTVSWYQQALGQGPQFIFQYYEEEERQRGNFPDRFSGHQFPNYSSELNVNALLLGDSALYLCASSLGQPYGYTFGSGTRLTVV.

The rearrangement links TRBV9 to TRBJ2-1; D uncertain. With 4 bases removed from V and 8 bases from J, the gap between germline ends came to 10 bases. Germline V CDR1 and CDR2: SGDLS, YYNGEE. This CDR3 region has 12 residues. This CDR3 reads CASSPRKDEQFF. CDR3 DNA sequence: TGTGCCAGCAGCCCGCGGAAGGATGAGCAGTTCTTC.

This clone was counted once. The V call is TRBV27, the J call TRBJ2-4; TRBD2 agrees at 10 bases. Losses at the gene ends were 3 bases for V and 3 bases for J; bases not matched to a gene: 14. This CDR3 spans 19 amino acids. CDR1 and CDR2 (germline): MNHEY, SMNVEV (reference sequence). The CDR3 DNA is TGTGCCAGCAGTTTGAGCGGGAGGGCCACGGACCACTACAAAAACATTCAGTACTTC. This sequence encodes CASSLSGRATDHYKNIQYF.

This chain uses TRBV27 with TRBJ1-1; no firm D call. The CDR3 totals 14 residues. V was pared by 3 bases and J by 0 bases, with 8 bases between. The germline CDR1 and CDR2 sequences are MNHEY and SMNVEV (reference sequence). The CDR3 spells CASSFRGLNTEAFF. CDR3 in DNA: TGTGCCAGCAGTTTTAGAGGGCTGAACACTGAAGCTTTCTTT.

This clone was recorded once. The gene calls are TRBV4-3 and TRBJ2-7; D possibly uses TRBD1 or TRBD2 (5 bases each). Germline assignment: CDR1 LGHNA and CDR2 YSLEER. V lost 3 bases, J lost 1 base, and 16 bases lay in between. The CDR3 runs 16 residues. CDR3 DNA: TGCGCCAGCAGCCAGACAGCAGGAGGCAGTTCCTACGAGCAGTACTTC. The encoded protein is CASSQTAGGSSYEQYF.

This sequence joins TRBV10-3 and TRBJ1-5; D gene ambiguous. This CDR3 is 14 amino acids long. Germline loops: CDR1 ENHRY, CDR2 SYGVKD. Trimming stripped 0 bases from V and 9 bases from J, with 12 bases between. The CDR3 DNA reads TGTGCCATCAGTGAGTCGACTCTGGCACGGCCCCAGCATTTT. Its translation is CAISESTLARPQHF.

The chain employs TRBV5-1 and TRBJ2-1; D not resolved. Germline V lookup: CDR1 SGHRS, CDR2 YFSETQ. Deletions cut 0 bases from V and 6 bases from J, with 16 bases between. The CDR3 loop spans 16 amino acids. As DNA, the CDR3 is TGCGCCAGCAGCTTGGCCTACTTTGCCGAAGGCAATGAGCAGTTCTTC. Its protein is CASSLAYFAEGNEQFF.

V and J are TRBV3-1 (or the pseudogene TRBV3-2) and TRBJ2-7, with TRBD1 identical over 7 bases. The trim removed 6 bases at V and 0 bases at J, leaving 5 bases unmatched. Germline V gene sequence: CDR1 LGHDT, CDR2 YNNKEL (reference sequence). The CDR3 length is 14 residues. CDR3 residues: CASSPRQGSYEQYF. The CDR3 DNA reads TGTGCCAGCAGTCCGAGACAGGGCTCCTACGAGCAGTACTTC.

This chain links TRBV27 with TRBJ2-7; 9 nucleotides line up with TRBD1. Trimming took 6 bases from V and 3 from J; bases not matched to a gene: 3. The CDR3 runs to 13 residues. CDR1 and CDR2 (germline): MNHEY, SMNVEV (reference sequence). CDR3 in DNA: TGTGCCAGCAGGGACAGGGGCTTCTACGAGCAGTACTTC. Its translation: CASRDRGFYEQYF.

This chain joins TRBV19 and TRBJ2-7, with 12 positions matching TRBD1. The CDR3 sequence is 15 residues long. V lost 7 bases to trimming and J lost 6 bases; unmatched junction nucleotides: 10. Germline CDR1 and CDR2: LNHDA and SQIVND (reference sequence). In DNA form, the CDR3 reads TGTGCCAGTACCCCGAGCGGGACAGGGGGCCGCGAGCAGTACTTC. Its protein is CASTPSGTGGREQYF.

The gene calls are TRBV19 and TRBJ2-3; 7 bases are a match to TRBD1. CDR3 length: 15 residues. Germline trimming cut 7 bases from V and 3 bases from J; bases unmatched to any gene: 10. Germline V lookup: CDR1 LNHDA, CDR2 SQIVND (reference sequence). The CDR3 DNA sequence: TGTGCCAGTACCGAGAGGGGGCGCGGGACAGATACGCAGTATTTT. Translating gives CASTERGRGTDTQYF. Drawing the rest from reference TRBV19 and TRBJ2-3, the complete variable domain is DGGITQSPKYLFRKEGQNVTLSCEQNLNHDAMYWYRQDPGQGLRLIYYSQIVNDFQKGDIAEGYSVSREKKESFPLTVTSAQKNPTAFYLCASTERGRGTDTQYFGPGTRLTVL.

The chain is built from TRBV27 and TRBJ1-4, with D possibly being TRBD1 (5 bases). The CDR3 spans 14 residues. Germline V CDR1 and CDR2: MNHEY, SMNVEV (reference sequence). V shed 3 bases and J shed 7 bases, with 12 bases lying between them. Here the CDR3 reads CASSFGGTGEKLFF. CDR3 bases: TGTGCCAGCAGTTTTGGAGGGACGGGTGAAAAACTGTTTTTT.

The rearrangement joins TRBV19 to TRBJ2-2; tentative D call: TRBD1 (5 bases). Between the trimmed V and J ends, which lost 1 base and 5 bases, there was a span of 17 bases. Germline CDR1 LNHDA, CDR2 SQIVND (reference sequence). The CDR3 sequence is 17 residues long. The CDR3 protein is CASSIADLAGWTGELFF. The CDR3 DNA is TGTGCCAGTAGTATAGCCGATTTGGCAGGGTGGACCGGGGAGCTGTTTTTT.

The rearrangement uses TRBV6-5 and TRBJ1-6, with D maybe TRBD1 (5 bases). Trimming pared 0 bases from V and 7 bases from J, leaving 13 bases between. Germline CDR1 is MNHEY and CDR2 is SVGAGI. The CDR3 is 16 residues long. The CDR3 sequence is CASSYSTGGGNSPLHF. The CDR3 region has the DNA TGTGCCAGCAGTTACTCGACGGGGGGAGGGAATTCACCCCTCCACTTT.